This passage covers 21 T cell receptor beta chains from one sample sequenced in a study of blood T cell repertoires in COVID-19. Sequenced by immunoSEQ multiplex PCR; TCRdb stores in-frame clones only, minus some. The table shows 200,000 to 250,000 clones, with approximately 91% occurring only once. Sequences were obtained from peripheral blood. The source is a man in his forties or fifties with COVID-19, enrolled during active disease.

The chain has TRBV5-4 and TRBJ2-3; TRBD2 aligns across 9 bases. The CDR3 covers 15 residues. Looked up from germline, CDR1 is SGHNT and CDR2 is YYREEE (reference sequence). Germline trimming cut 4 bases from V and 3 bases from J; bases unmatched to any gene: 6. The CDR3 nucleotides are TGTGCCAGCAGCAGATTAGCGGGAGCAACAGATACGCAGTATTTT. It encodes CASSRLAGATDTQYF.

This chain uses TRBV10-3 with TRBJ1-5, with D perhaps matching TRBD1 (6 bases). Germline V CDR1 and CDR2: ENHRY, SYGVKD. The CDR3 consists of 15 residues. V shed 2 bases and J shed 1 base, with 9 bases lying between them. The CDR3 sequence is CAISENRASNQPQHF. The CDR3 nucleotides read TGTGCCATCAGTGAGAACAGGGCCAGCAATCAGCCCCAGCATTTT.

The chain carries TRBV11-2 and TRBJ1-1, with D hard to call. V lost 3 bases and J lost 5, with 13 bases in between. CDR3 size: 14 residues. Germline CDR1 reads SGHAT; CDR2 reads FQNNGV. The CDR3: CASSFEHGGTEAFF. The DNA for the CDR3 is TGTGCCAGCAGCTTTGAACACGGCGGGACTGAAGCTTTCTTT.

The table lists this clone with a count of one. This chain connects TRBV4-1 to TRBJ2-2; 7 bases map to TRBD2. V was clipped by 3 bases and J by 0 bases; unmatched bases: 7. Germline assignment: CDR1 MGHRA and CDR2 YSYEKL. The CDR3 loop spans 17 amino acids. The CDR3 DNA follows: TGCGCCAGCAGCCATCGTAGTGGGGGGGCGAACACCGGGGAGCTGTTTTTT. This translates into CASSHRSGGANTGELFF.

This clone came up once. The chain links TRBV3-1 (or the pseudogene TRBV3-2) to TRBJ2-3; 10 bases match TRBD2. The ends lost 1 base at V and 2 bases at J; junction bases unmatched: 9. Germline V gene lookup returns CDR1 LGHDT and CDR2 YNNKEL (reference sequence). This CDR3 is built from 18 residues. CDR3 sequence (DNA): TGTGCCAGCAGCCAAGTTCTGAGCGGGGGGGCCCCCACAGATACGCAGTATTTT. Translation: CASSQVLSGGAPTDTQYF.

The rearrangement uses TRBV27 and TRBJ1-6; TRBD1 might be the D (5 bases). The germline V and J ends were trimmed by 3 bases and 9 bases, with 15 bases remaining between them. The CDR3 runs to 15 residues. Germline CDR1 reads MNHEY; CDR2 reads SMNVEV (reference sequence). The CDR3 sequence: CASSFRTPDISPLHF. CDR3 DNA sequence: TGTGCCAGCAGTTTCCGGACACCGGATATTTCACCCCTCCACTTT.

The CDR3 DNA follows: TGCGCCAGCAGTCGGGACAGGGGTCACACCGGGGAGCTGTTTTTT. This translates into CASSRDRGHTGELFF. The J gene is TRBJ2-2, the V gene TRBV5-1; 10 bases match TRBD1. The CDR3 sequence is 15 residues long. With V trimmed by 5 bases and J by 3 bases, 4 bases remained unmatched. Looked up from germline, CDR1 is SGHRS and CDR2 is YFSETQ.

The chain recombines TRBV4-1 with TRBJ1-1; 8 nucleotides align to TRBD1. Germline trimming cut 3 bases from V and 8 bases from J; bases unmatched to any gene: 8. Germline lookup yields CDR1 MGHRA and CDR2 YSYEKL. The CDR3 extends over 14 amino acids. CDR3 protein: CASSQMGQDREAFF. The DNA of the CDR3 is TGCGCCAGCAGCCAGATGGGACAGGATCGGGAAGCTTTCTTT.

Of note for this clone: At one of its ends the junction is not consistent with the germline gene, which may arise from a read error. The V gene is TRBV2, the J gene TRBJ2-4; 7 bases line up with TRBD2. CDR3 length equals 13 residues. Germline assignment: CDR1 SNHLY and CDR2 FYNNEI. The chain's CDR3 is CASSDPPGLGTSF. The CDR3 DNA follows: TGTGCCAGCAGTGACCCACCCGGACTAGGGACGAGCTTC. Full variable domain (outside the CDR3, taken from reference TRBV2 and TRBJ2-4): EPEVTQTPSHQVTQMGQEVILRCVPISNHLYFYWYRQILGQKVEFLVSFYNNEISEKSEIFDDQFSVERPDGSNFTLKIRSTKLEDSAMYFCASSDPPGLGTSFGAGTRLSVL.

The chain combines TRBV7-8 with TRBJ2-7, with 7 bases lining up with TRBD1. Trimming removed 5 bases from V and 2 bases from J; junction bases left unmatched: 3. The CDR3 is 13 residues long. The germline V gene has CDR1 SGHVS and CDR2 FQNEAQ. The CDR3 bases are TGTGCCAGCAGCCGAGGACAGGCCTACGAGCAGTACTTC. Translated, it gives CASSRGQAYEQYF.

This sequence joins TRBV7-2 and TRBJ2-3; 9 bases line up with TRBD2. The CDR3 consists of 16 residues. V dropped 1 base and J dropped 5; count of bases not matched to a gene: 7. CDR1 and CDR2 from the germline V gene are SGHTA and FQGNSA. The CDR3 nucleotides read TGTGCCAGCAGCTTAGTTGCGCGGGGGGGATTAGATACGCAGTATTTT. Translated: CASSLVARGGLDTQYF.

The genes are TRBV19 and TRBJ1-5; unclear D gene. Germline CDR1 LNHDA, CDR2 SQIVND (reference sequence). The ends were cut back, 0 bases at V and 5 bases at J, with 11 bases in the middle. The CDR3 is 15 amino acids. The DNA for the CDR3 is TGTGCCAGTAGTATAGAATCGGGGTTCGATCAGCCCCAGCATTTT. It translates to CASSIESGFDQPQHF.

This chain uses TRBV7-6 with TRBJ2-1, with D perhaps TRBD1 (7 bases). The ends were cut back, 3 bases at V and 3 bases at J, with 21 bases in the middle. Germline assignment: CDR1 SGHVS and CDR2 FNYEAQ. This CDR3 comprises 18 residues. The CDR3 DNA reads TGTGCCAGCAGCTTCCGCCCAGGGGGGACAGATCACTACAATGAGCAGTTCTTC. Protein product: CASSFRPGGTDHYNEQFF.

This chain links TRBV9 with TRBJ2-1; 12 bases map to TRBD2. The CDR3 spans 18 residues. V shed 4 bases, J shed 4 bases, and the junction held 12 bases outside the gene matches. CDR1 is SGDLS and CDR2 is YYNGEE in the germline V gene. The CDR3 sequence is CASSPRAELAGGYNEQFF. CDR3 nucleotides: TGTGCCAGCAGCCCCCGAGCCGAACTAGCGGGAGGTTACAATGAGCAGTTCTTC.

This chain connects TRBV11-2 to TRBJ2-3, with 9 bases lining up with TRBD1. With 4 bases clipped from V and 2 bases from J, the junction kept 10 bases outside the gene matches. This CDR3 is built from 17 residues. Germline-derived CDR1 and CDR2 are SGHAT and FQNNGV. For the CDR3, the DNA is TGTGCCAGCAGCTACGGAGGGGGGACAGGGCTCACAGATACGCAGTATTTT. Encoded protein: CASSYGGGTGLTDTQYF.

The chain uses TRBV12-3 or TRBV12-4 and TRBJ2-1; TRBD1 aligns across 8 bases. This CDR3 has 12 amino acids. The ends lost 5 bases at V and 14 bases at J; junction bases unmatched: 8. CDR3 bases: TGTGCCAGCAGTCCCCAGCACAGGGGGAAGTTCTTC. Its protein is CASSPQHRGKFF.

The rearrangement uses TRBV6-1 and TRBJ2-5; 8 bases line up with TRBD2. Losses at the gene ends were 8 bases for V and 1 base for J; bases not matched to a gene: 6. Germline loops: CDR1 MNHNS, CDR2 SASEGT. The CDR3 totals 14 residues. CDR3 region: CASDRGGTQETQYF. The CDR3 DNA reads TGTGCCAGCGACCGGGGGGGGACCCAAGAGACCCAGTACTTC.

By share, this clone counts as medium-sized. J is TRBJ2-7 and V is TRBV27; 7 nucleotides line up with TRBD1. This CDR3 contains 14 residues. With V trimmed by 8 bases and J by 0 bases, 7 bases remained unmatched. Germline V lookup: CDR1 MNHEY, CDR2 SMNVEV (reference sequence). The CDR3 nucleotides read TGTGCCAGCTCCGGACAGGAAAGCTCCTACGAGCAGTACTTC. Protein sequence: CASSGQESSYEQYF.

This clone has a handful of counts. V usage is TRBV10-1 and J usage is TRBJ2-1, with TRBD2 as a possible D gene (6 bases). Germline V lookup: CDR1 WNHNN, CDR2 SYGVQD (reference sequence). Trimming left V 4 bases short and J 5 bases short, with 9 bases between. This CDR3 is 13 amino acids long. CDR3 DNA sequence: TGCGCCAGCAGTGGGCGGGGAAACAATGAGCAGTTCTTC. Protein product: CASSGRGNNEQFF.

The genes are TRBV5-1 and TRBJ2-7, with 13 bases aligning to TRBD2. Germline V CDR1 and CDR2: SGHRS, YFSETQ. This CDR3 is built from 16 residues. Trimming removed 0 bases from V and 6 bases from J; junction bases left unmatched: 6. The CDR3, as DNA: TGCGCCAGCAGCTTGGGTTGGGGACTAGCGGGATTCGAGCAGTACTTC. This codes for CASSLGWGLAGFEQYF.

Note on this clone: The junction departs from germline at one end; a sequencing error may be responsible. This sequence joins TRBV7-7 and TRBJ2-1, with 9 bases lining up with TRBD1. Looked up from germline, CDR1 is SSHAT and CDR2 is FNYEAQ (reference sequence). This CDR3 spans 16 amino acids. CDR3 in DNA: TGTGCTAGCAGCTTAGGAGGGACAGGGAATGTAAATGAGCAGTTCTTC. Translation gives CASSLGGTGNVNEQFF.